This T cell receptor beta chain was obtained from a study of blood T cell repertoires in COVID-19. Overall study: Sources were T cells, B-cell-depleted T cells, or PBMCs; the material itself was cDNA or gDNA.

In the authors' workflow: Nucleated cell counts were estimated from reference gene primer amplification. Method: immunoSEQ multiplex PCR; TCRdb's copy keeps in-frame clones and lacks some. V, J and clone size were drawn from that table, and D and trimming were deduced from the DNA. The table records nearly 300,000 clones, about 90% of them present only once. Assignment of participants to cohorts was predicated upon participant-reported clinical history. Within 2 weeks before study entry, exposed participants met a COVID-19 case. In germline, CDR1 is MGHDK, CDR2 SYGVNS. This CDR3 comprises 14 residues. With 6 bases clipped from V and 2 bases from J, the junction kept 3 bases outside the gene matches.

The receptor was derived from a woman aged 50 to 60 who had been exposed to COVID-19. The sequencing input was PBMCs or T cells enriched from blood (not recorded which). The chain recombines TRBV25-1 with TRBJ1-5; 8 nucleotides align to TRBD1. The CDR3 protein is CASSQTGGNQPQHF. CDR3 in DNA: TGTGCCAGCAGCCAGACAGGGGGCAATCAGCCCCAGCATTTT.